This T cell receptor (beta chain) derives from a study of cytomegalovirus exposure and HLA in healthy donors. Study-level information: Inside one of the first data releases sat tens of millions of unique TCRs taken from HLA-typed donors. The study placed about 81% of its 398 genotyped donors in the Caucasian-associated ancestry cluster. Study-level findings and limits: A further, later analysis showed that HLA-associated TCR beta chains (compared with equally common others) were more clonally expanded.

Notes on this clone: Its antigen is unknown.

The CDR3 is made up of 12 amino acids. Deletions cut 10 bases from V and 3 bases from J, with 12 bases between. Per germline, CDR1 MNHNS and CDR2 SASEGT. Primers for the PCR totalled 60 Vbeta and 13 Jbeta. Profiling relied on immunoSEQ multiplex PCR, and the TCRdb table lists in-frame clones only, not all of them. The table has roughly 76,000 clones, 80% to 90% seen once. The TCR comes from a woman aged 30 to 39 in good health and CMV-seronegative. This chain links TRBV6-1 with TRBJ1-2; D perhaps matches TRBD1 (5 bases). The sequencing input was PBMCs. This CDR3 reads CATVTDYYGYTF. For the CDR3, the DNA is TGTGCCACTGTGACAGACTACTATGGCTACACCTTC.